A selection of T cell receptor beta chains follows, all from one sample in a study of T cell responses to AZD1222 COVID-19 vaccine. Clones were sequenced by immunoSEQ multiplex PCR, and TCRdb holds only the in-frame ones, with some missing. The sample has about 150,000 clones, more than 70% seen once; the top ten hold approximately 2.3%. The sequenced sample was peripheral blood, obtained on day 0 of AZD1222 vaccination. The receptors here all came from an adult in good health. CDR3s include the opening cysteine and the closing phenylalanine or tryptophan. D genes are given only for firm matches. Clone size, where shown, is once, few, many, or a class for clones that have expanded.

>TRBD1|.|TRBV6-2/TRBV6-3|TRBJ1-4
CASSIPGQGLEKLFF
TGTGCCAGCAGCATTCCGGGACAGGGTCTTGAAAAACTGTTTTTT
>TRBD2|.|TRBV6-5|TRBJ2-7
CASSYSGLAAHYEQYF
TGTGCCAGCAGTTACTCAGGGCTAGCGGCTCACTACGAGCAGTACTTC
>.|.|TRBV6-5|TRBJ1-5
CASSYSGNSNQPQHF
TGTGCCAGCAGTTACTCGGGCAATAGCAATCAGCCCCAGCATTTT
>TRBD2|.|TRBV20-1|TRBJ2-5
CSASMTSGLQETQYF
TGCAGTGCTAGTATGACTAGCGGGTTACAAGAGACCCAGTACTTC
>TRBD2|.|TRBV19|TRBJ2-7
CASSNVGGSYEQYF
TGTGCCAGTAGTAACGTGGGCGGGAGTTACGAGCAGTACTTC
>.|.|TRBV2|TRBJ2-5
CASSVGGTQYF
TGTGCCAGCAGTGTTGGGGGGACCCAGTACTTC
>.|.|TRBV11-2|TRBJ1-2
CASSRLDSPYGYTF
TGTGCCAGCAGCCGCCTGGACAGCCCGTATGGCTACACCTTC
>.|once|TRBV12-3/TRBV12-4|TRBJ2-7
CASSLSGIYEQYF
TGTGCCAGCAGTCTATCCGGGATCTACGAGCAGTACTTC
>.|.|TRBV6-5|TRBJ1-3
CASRPDRSGNTIYF
TGTGCCAGCAGACCGGACCGCTCTGGAAACACCATATATTTT
>.|.|TRBV5-6|TRBJ2-7
CASSFSGGGEQYF
TGTGCCAGCAGCTTTTCGGGGGGCGGCGAGCAGTACTTC
>.|.|TRBV9|TRBJ2-1
CASSVGHGGGEQFF
TGTGCCAGCAGCGTAGGTCACGGTGGGGGTGAGCAGTTCTTC
>TRBD2|.|TRBV24-1|TRBJ2-1
CATSEGTSGSLAEQFF
TGTGCCACCAGTGAGGGGACTAGCGGGAGTTTGGCTGAGCAGTTCTTC
>TRBD2|.|TRBV6-2/TRBV6-3|TRBJ2-7
CASSLGTSGRALYEQYF
TGTGCCAGCAGCCTCGGGACTAGCGGGAGGGCGCTTTACGAGCAGTACTTC
>TRBD2|once|TRBV7-6|TRBJ2-7
CASSPGLAGSSYEQYF
TGTGCCAGCAGCCCGGGACTAGCGGGAAGCTCCTACGAGCAGTACTTC
>.|.|TRBV7-2|TRBJ2-7
CASSISGGSYEQYF
TGTGCCAGCAGCATCTCTGGGGGTTCCTACGAGCAGTACTTC
>.|.|TRBV7-8|TRBJ2-7
CASSKPGTISYEQYF
TGTGCCAGCAGCAAGCCCGGGACCATCTCCTACGAGCAGTACTTC
>.|few|TRBV5-1|TRBJ1-5
CASSLEWDQPQHF
TGCGCCAGCAGCTTGGAATGGGATCAGCCCCAGCATTTT
>TRBD1|.|TRBV3-1/TRBV3-2|TRBJ2-7
CASSRGQVHYEQYF
TGTGCCAGCAGCCGCGGACAGGTTCACTACGAGCAGTACTTC
>.|.|TRBV5-5|TRBJ2-7
CASSLEGIPRLEQYF
TGTGCCAGCAGCTTGGAGGGGATCCCCCGGCTCGAGCAGTACTTC
>.|.|TRBV3-1/TRBV3-2|TRBJ1-2
CASSQVWGRDGYTF
TGTGCCAGCAGCCAAGTATGGGGACGGGACGGCTACACCTTC
>.|.|TRBV6-2/TRBV6-3|TRBJ1-1
CASSPLQRTALSEAFF
TGTGCCAGCAGTCCCTTACAGAGGACAGCTCTTTCTGAAGCTTTCTTT
>.|.|TRBV30|TRBJ1-1
CAWSTRGGGSTEAFF
TGTGCCTGGAGTACAAGGGGAGGGGGTAGCACTGAAGCTTTCTTT
>.|.|TRBV29-1|TRBJ2-3
CSVTKGGAGDTQYF
TGCAGCGTAACTAAAGGGGGGGCGGGAGATACGCAGTATTTT
>.|.|TRBV12-3/TRBV12-4|TRBJ2-3
CASSFWGSAQYF
TGTGCCAGCAGTTTTTGGGGGTCTGCGCAGTATTTT
>.|.|TRBV6-2/TRBV6-3|TRBJ1-2
CASSSGPGYGYTF
TGTGCCAGCAGTTCGGGACCTGGGTATGGCTACACCTTC
>.|.|TRBV28|TRBJ2-7
CASMAGAEGQYF
TGTGCCAGCATGGCGGGGGCGGAAGGGCAGTACTTC
>TRBD1|.|TRBV6-5|TRBJ1-2
CASSFGTGPYGYTF
TGTGCCAGCAGTTTTGGGACAGGACCCTATGGCTACACCTTC
>.|.|TRBV9|TRBJ1-1
CASSVTPGARGRTEAFF
TGTGCCAGCAGCGTAACCCCAGGGGCGCGGGGGAGAACTGAAGCTTTCTTT
>.|.|TRBV3-1/TRBV3-2|TRBJ1-4
CASSQGAKGSIAF
TGTGCCAGCAGCCAAGGGGCTAAGGGATCGATAGCTTTT
>.|.|TRBV27|TRBJ1-2
CASSFQGSAANYGYTF
TGTGCCAGCAGTTTCCAGGGTAGTGCGGCTAACTATGGCTACACCTTC
>.|few|TRBV6-2/TRBV6-3|TRBJ1-5
CASSKTTGLGNQPQHF
TGTGCCAGCAGTAAAACAACAGGTTTGGGCAATCAGCCCCAGCATTTT
>TRBD1|.|TRBV7-2|TRBJ2-3
CASRWDRGVDTQYF
TGTGCCAGCAGATGGGACAGGGGAGTAGATACGCAGTATTTT
>TRBD2|.|TRBV2|TRBJ2-3
CASATAAGPRADTQYF
TGTGCCAGCGCTACTGCAGCGGGGCCCAGGGCAGATACGCAGTATTTT
>.|.|TRBV2|TRBJ1-1
CASSGLQGYTEAFF
TGTGCCAGCAGCGGACTCCAGGGATACACTGAAGCTTTCTTT
>.|.|TRBV27|TRBJ1-2
CASSLWPGGDRDYGYTF
TGTGCCAGCAGTTTATGGCCTGGCGGGGACCGGGACTATGGCTACACCTTC
>.|.|TRBV7-2|TRBJ1-1
CASSSKAGRLNTEAFF
TGTGCCAGCAGCTCCAAGGCGGGACGGTTGAACACTGAAGCTTTCTTT
>.|.|TRBV5-1|TRBJ1-5
CASSLAVGNQPQHF
TGCGCCAGCAGCTTGGCCGTGGGGAATCAGCCCCAGCATTTT
>TRBD1|.|TRBV25-1|TRBJ1-1
CASSGWGGTGRTEAFF
TGTGCCAGCAGTGGCTGGGGAGGGACAGGGCGGACTGAAGCTTTCTTT
>.|.|TRBV6-2/TRBV6-3|TRBJ2-7
CASSYRDIYEQYF
TGTGCCAGCAGTTACCGAGATATTTACGAGCAGTACTTC
>TRBD1|.|TRBV4-2|TRBJ1-2
CASSHTGGDYGYTF
TGTGCCAGCAGCCATACAGGGGGCGACTATGGCTACACCTTC
>.|.|TRBV28|TRBJ2-3
CASSRAETDTQYF
TGTGCCAGCAGTCGGGCCGAGACGGATACGCAGTATTTT
>TRBD2|.|TRBV7-3|TRBJ2-1
CASSSRALAGVDEQFF
TGTGCCAGCAGCTCTAGGGCACTAGCGGGAGTAGATGAGCAGTTCTTC
>.|.|TRBV28|TRBJ1-2
CASRKPGQLYYGYTF
TGTGCCAGCAGGAAACCGGGACAACTTTACTATGGCTACACCTTC
>.|.|TRBV28|TRBJ2-7
CASSLEGGSYEQYF
TGTGCCAGCAGTCTAGAGGGGGGCTCCTACGAGCAGTACTTC